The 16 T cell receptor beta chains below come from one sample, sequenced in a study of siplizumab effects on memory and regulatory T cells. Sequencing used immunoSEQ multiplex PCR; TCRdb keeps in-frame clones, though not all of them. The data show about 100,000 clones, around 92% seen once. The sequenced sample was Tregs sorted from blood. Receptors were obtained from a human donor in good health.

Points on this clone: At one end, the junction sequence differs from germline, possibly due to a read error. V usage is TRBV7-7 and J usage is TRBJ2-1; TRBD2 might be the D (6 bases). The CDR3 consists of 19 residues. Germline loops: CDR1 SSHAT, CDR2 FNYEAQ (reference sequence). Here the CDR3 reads CASSPLGCRRGISYNEQFF. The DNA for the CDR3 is TGTGCTAGCAGCCCCCTCGGTTGTCGGAGGGGAATCTCCTACAATGAGCAGTTCTTC.

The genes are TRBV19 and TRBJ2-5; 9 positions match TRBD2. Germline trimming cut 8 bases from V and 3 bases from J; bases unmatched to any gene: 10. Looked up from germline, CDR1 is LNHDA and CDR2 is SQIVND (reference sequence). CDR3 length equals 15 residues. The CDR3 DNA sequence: TGTGCCAGTGGACTAGCGATGGGGAGGGAAGAGACCCAGTACTTC. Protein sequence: CASGLAMGREETQYF.

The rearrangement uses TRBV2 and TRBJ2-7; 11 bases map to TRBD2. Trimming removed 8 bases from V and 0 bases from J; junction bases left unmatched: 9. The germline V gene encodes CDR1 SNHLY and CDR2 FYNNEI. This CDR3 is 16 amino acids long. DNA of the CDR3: TGTGCCAGCCAAGTAGGACTAGCGGGTAGCTCCTACGAGCAGTACTTC. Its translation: CASQVGLAGSSYEQYF. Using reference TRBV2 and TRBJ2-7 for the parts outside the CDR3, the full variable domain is EPEVTQTPSHQVTQMGQEVILRCVPISNHLYFYWYRQILGQKVEFLVSFYNNEISEKSEIFDDQFSVERPDGSNFTLKIRSTKLEDSAMYFCASQVGLAGSSYEQYFGPGTRLTVT.

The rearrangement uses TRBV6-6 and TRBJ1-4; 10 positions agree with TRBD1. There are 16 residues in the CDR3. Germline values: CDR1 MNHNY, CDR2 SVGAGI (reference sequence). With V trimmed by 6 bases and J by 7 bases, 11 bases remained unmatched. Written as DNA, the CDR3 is TGTGCCAGCAGCGACAGGGGGCTAACGGTGTTTGAAAAACTGTTTTTT. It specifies CASSDRGLTVFEKLFF.

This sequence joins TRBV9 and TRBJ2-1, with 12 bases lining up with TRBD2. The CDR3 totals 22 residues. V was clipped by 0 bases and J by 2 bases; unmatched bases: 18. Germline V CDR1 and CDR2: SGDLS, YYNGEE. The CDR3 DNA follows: TGTGCCAGCAGCGTAGTTAAATTCGGGGCTAGCGGGAGGGAGGGGGCCTACAATGAGCAGTTCTTC. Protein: CASSVVKFGASGREGAYNEQFF.

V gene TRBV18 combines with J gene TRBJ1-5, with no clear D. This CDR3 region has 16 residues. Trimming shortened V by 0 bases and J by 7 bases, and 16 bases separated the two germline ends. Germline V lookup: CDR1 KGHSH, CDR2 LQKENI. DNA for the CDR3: TGTGCCAGCTCACCACCGGGCAAGACGGTCACCCAGCCCCAGCATTTT. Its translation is CASSPPGKTVTQPQHF.

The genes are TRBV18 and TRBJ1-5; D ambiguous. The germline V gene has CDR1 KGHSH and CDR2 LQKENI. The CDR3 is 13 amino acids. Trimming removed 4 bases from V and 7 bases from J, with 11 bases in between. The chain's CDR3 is CASSRDPLQPQHF. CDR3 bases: TGTGCCAGCTCACGAGACCCTTTACAGCCCCAGCATTTT. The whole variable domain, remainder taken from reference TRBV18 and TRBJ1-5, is NAGVMQNPRHLVRRRGQEARLRCSPMKGHSHVYWYRQLPEEGLKFMVYLQKENIIDESGMPKERFSAEFPKEGPSILRIQQVVRGDSAAYFCASSRDPLQPQHFGDGTRLSIL.

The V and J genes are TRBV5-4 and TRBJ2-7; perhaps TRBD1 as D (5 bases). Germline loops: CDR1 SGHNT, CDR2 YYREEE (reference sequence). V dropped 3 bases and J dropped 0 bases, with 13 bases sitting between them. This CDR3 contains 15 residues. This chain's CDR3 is CASSSGQRSSYEQYF. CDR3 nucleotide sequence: TGTGCCAGCAGCTCAGGACAAAGGAGCTCCTACGAGCAGTACTTC.

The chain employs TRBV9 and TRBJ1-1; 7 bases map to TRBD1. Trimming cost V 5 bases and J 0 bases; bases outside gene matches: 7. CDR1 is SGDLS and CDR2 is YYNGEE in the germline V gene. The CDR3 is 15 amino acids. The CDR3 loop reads CASSRQGTMNTEAFF. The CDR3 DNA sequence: TGTGCCAGCAGTAGACAGGGTACTATGAACACTGAAGCTTTCTTT.

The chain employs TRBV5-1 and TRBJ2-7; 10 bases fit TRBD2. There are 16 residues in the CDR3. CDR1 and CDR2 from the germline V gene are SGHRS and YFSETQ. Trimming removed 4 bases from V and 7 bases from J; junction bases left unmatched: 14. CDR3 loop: CASSRGGAGGSWEQYF. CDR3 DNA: TGCGCCAGCAGCCGCGGCGGAGCGGGAGGGTCGTGGGAGCAGTACTTC.

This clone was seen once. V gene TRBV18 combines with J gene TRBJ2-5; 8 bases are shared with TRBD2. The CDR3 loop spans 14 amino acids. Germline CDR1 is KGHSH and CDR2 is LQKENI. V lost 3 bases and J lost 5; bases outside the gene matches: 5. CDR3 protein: CASSPTRTSETQYF. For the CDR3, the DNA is TGTGCCAGCTCACCGACTAGGACTAGCGAGACCCAGTACTTC.

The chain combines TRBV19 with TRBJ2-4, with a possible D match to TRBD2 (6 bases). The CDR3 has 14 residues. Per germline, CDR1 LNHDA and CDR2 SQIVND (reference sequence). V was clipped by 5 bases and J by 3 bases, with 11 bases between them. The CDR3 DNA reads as TGTGCCAGTAGTGGAGGGATTGACAAAAACATTCAGTACTTC. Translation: CASSGGIDKNIQYF.

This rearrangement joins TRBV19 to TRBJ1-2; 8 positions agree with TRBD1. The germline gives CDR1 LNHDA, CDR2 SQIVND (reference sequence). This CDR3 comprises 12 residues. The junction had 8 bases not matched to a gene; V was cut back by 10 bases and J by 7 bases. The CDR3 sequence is CATNRGAAGYTF. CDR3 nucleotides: TGTGCCACAAACAGGGGGGCGGCTGGCTACACCTTC.

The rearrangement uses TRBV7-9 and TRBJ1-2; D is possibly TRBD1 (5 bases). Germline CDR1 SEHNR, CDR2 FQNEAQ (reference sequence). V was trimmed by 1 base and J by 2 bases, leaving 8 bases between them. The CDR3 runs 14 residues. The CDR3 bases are TGTGCCAGCAGCTTAGAACGGGGGAACTATGGCTACACCTTC. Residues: CASSLERGNYGYTF.

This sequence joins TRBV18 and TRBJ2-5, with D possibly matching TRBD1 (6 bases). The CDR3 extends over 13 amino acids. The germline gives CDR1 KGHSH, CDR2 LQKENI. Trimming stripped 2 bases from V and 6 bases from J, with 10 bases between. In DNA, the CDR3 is TGTGCCAGCTCACCAGACAGGTTACAGACCCAGTACTTC. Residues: CASSPDRLQTQYF.

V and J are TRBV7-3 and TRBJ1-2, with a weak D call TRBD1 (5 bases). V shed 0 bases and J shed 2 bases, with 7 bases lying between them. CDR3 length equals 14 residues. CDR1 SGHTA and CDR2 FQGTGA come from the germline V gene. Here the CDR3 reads CASSLTGGNYGYTF. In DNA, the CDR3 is TGTGCCAGCAGCTTAACTGGGGGGAACTATGGCTACACCTTC.